This TCR beta chain was recorded in a study of OX40 agonist ivuxolimab in advanced cancers. Overall study context: Checkpoint inhibitors had been given previously to roughly 40% of patients.

Blood specimens came from baseline, cycle 4 day 1, and cycle 7 day 1. In the case of this clone: Its antigen remains unknown.

Germline V CDR1 and CDR2: LNHNV, YYDKDF (reference sequence). This CDR3 contains 15 residues. Findings and caveats of the study: Normalized T-cell clonal expansion was also low in a subset of nonresponders.

Some clones are missing from TCRdb's copy, which holds only in-frame ones; the method was immunoSEQ multiplex PCR. In the table there are 50,000 or so clones, approximately 88% of which are singletons. The sample in question was CD4+ or CD8+ T cells sorted from blood, obtained in a trial of the OX40 agonist ivuxolimab. The rearrangement links TRBV15 to TRBJ2-5, with TRBD2 identical over 8 bases. The J call is uncertain, as TRBJ2-7 better fits the DNA end. This clonotype originated in an adult with an advanced solid tumor such as melanoma, head and neck, liver or kidney cancer. The CDR3 DNA reads TGTGCCACCAGCAGAGGGAGCGGGGGTCGTTACGAGCAGTACTTC. Encoded protein: CATSRGSGGRYEQYF.